One and the same sample provided the 13 T cell receptor beta chains below, sequenced in a study of early T cells in non-severe SARS-CoV-2 infection. Using its own MiXCR run on the 5' RACE reads, TCRdb lists one record per CDR3 protein. The data contain 60,000 or so distinct CDR3 sequences, 7.5% to 9.5% of them singletons. This material consisted of whole blood, taken at baseline. The source of these receptors is an adult who was a healthcare worker with PCR-confirmed SARS-CoV-2 infection or an uninfected control (not recorded which).

This clonotype has ten or more counts. This chain joins TRBV5-4 and TRBJ2-7; possibly TRBD1 or TRBD2 for D (5 bases each). The V gene's germline CDR1 is SGHNT and CDR2 YYREEE (reference sequence). V was clipped by 0 bases and J by 3 bases, with 7 bases between them. The CDR3 has 13 amino acids. The CDR3, as DNA: TGTGCCAGCAGCTTGGGGGGGAACTACGAGCAGTACTTC. Its protein product is CASSLGGNYEQYF.

In its sample, this clonotype was seen a few times. The chain links TRBV5-1 to TRBJ1-2, with D possibly TRBD1 on 6 matching bases. V was pared by 3 bases and J by 8 bases, with 20 bases between. This CDR3 has 15 amino acids. The germline CDR1 and CDR2 sequences are SGHRS and YFSETQ. Here the CDR3 reads CASSWEQGGGRGYTF. The CDR3 DNA is TGCGCCAGCAGCTGGGAACAGGGAGGAGGAAGGGGCTACACCTTC.

The chain links TRBV11-3 to TRBJ2-1; 7 bases line up with TRBD2. From germline, CDR1 is SGHNT and CDR2 YENEEA. The ends lost 3 bases at V and 3 bases at J; junction bases unmatched: 5. The CDR3 totals 15 residues. In nucleotides, the CDR3 is TGTGCCAGCAGCTTGGTGGGGGGGTACTACAATGAGCAGTTCTTC. This codes for CASSLVGGYYNEQFF.

The chain carries TRBV11-2 and TRBJ2-3, with D unresolved. Germline lookup yields CDR1 SGHAT and CDR2 FQNNGV. The V and J ends lost 3 bases and 7 bases respectively, with 11 bases between them. The CDR3 loop spans 13 amino acids. The CDR3 nucleotides are TGTGCCAGCAGCTTGCCCTCGAGCTATACGCAGTATTTT. Its translation is CASSLPSSYTQYF.

The V gene is TRBV9, the J gene TRBJ1-6; no clear D gene. The V and J ends lost 0 bases and 4 bases respectively, with 5 bases between them. Germline values: CDR1 SGDLS, CDR2 YYNGEE. The CDR3 loop spans 14 amino acids. CDR3 nucleotides: TGTGCCAGCAGCGTAGACGGATATAATTCACCCCTCCACTTT. Translating gives CASSVDGYNSPLHF.

This clonotype came up a few times. This chain links TRBV20-1 with TRBJ2-3; D possibly matches TRBD1 or TRBD2 (5 bases each). The CDR3 has 15 residues. Germline V lookup: CDR1 DFQATT, CDR2 SNEGSKA (reference sequence). V shed 3 bases and J shed 1 base, with 14 bases lying between them. CDR3 in amino acids: CSASYRGYGTDTQYF. DNA of the CDR3: TGCAGTGCTAGTTACCGGGGCTACGGCACAGATACGCAGTATTTT.

This clonotype appeared many times. The chain has TRBV7-6 and TRBJ2-5; D unclear. Trimming stripped 4 bases from V and 4 bases from J, with 10 bases between. CDR3 size: 13 residues. Germline CDR1 is SGHVS and CDR2 is FNYEAQ. CDR3 sequence reads: CASSSLPGETQYF. CDR3 sequence (DNA): TGTGCCAGCAGCTCCCTCCCGGGAGAGACCCAGTACTTC.

This clonotype was recorded only once. The chain links TRBV29-1 to TRBJ2-1; D not resolved. Germline values: CDR1 SQVTM, CDR2 ANQGSEA. This CDR3 region has 14 residues. Trimming shortened V by 3 bases and J by 8 bases, and 17 bases separated the two germline ends. CDR3 in amino acids: CSVESSSARDEQFF. In DNA form, the CDR3 reads TGCAGCGTTGAGTCGAGCTCTGCCCGCGATGAGCAGTTCTTC.

This clonotype was found many times. The chain is built from TRBV14 and TRBJ2-1; weak D call: TRBD2 (6 bases). Germline lookup yields CDR1 SGHDN and CDR2 FVKESK. The ends were cut back, 2 bases at V and 5 bases at J, with 28 bases in the middle. CDR3 length equals 20 residues. The CDR3 spells CASSQLGPGRGEGGDNEQFF. The CDR3 DNA is TGTGCCAGCAGCCAACTCGGTCCCGGCCGGGGAGAGGGCGGGGACAATGAGCAGTTCTTC.

Within the sample, this clonotype is medium-sized. This chain links TRBV6-4 with TRBJ2-1; the D is unclear. The CDR3 runs to 15 residues. CDR1 and CDR2 from the germline V gene are MRHNA and SNTAGT. The V and J ends lost 2 bases and 0 bases respectively, with 8 bases between them. CDR3 amino acids: CASSDGPSSYNEQFF. The DNA of the CDR3 is TGTGCCAGCAGTGACGGGCCTAGCTCCTACAATGAGCAGTTCTTC.

This clonotype was observed many times. V and J are TRBV7-9 and TRBJ2-7, with 7 positions matching TRBD1. V trimming: 4 bases; J trimming: 2 bases; junction bases outside the gene matches: 11. This CDR3 comprises 16 residues. The germline gives CDR1 SEHNR, CDR2 FQNEAQ (reference sequence). Written as DNA, the CDR3 is TGTGCCAGCAGCTCGATCCCGGGACAGAGGACCTACGAGCAGTACTTC. This translates into CASSSIPGQRTYEQYF. Using reference TRBV7-9 and TRBJ2-7 for the parts outside the CDR3, the full variable domain is DTGVSQNPRHKITKRGQNVTFRCDPISEHNRLYWYRQTLGQGPEFLTYFQNEAQLEKSRLLSDRFSAERPKGSFSTLEIQRTEQGDSAMYLCASSSIPGQRTYEQYFGPGTRLTVT.

At least ten counts were recorded for this clonotype. The CDR3 coding sequence is TGTGCCAGCAGCGGGACTAGCGGGAGCGATAAAAATGAGCAGTTCTTC. It is translated as CASSGTSGSDKNEQFF. This chain links TRBV13 with TRBJ2-1; TRBD2 matches 14 bases. The V and J ends lost 5 bases and 7 bases, in that order; junction bases with no gene match: 7. The CDR3 has 16 amino acids. The germline gives CDR1 PRHDT, CDR2 FYEKMQ (reference sequence).

The chain employs TRBV3-1 and TRBJ2-1; 11 bases fit TRBD2. The V gene's germline CDR1 is LGHDT and CDR2 YNNKEL (reference sequence). Unmatched junction bases numbered 8, after V lost 6 bases and J lost 4 bases. This CDR3 has 16 residues. The CDR3 nucleotides are TGTGCCAGCAGACATGGGCTAGCGGGAGGTTACAATGAGCAGTTCTTC. This sequence encodes CASRHGLAGGYNEQFF.